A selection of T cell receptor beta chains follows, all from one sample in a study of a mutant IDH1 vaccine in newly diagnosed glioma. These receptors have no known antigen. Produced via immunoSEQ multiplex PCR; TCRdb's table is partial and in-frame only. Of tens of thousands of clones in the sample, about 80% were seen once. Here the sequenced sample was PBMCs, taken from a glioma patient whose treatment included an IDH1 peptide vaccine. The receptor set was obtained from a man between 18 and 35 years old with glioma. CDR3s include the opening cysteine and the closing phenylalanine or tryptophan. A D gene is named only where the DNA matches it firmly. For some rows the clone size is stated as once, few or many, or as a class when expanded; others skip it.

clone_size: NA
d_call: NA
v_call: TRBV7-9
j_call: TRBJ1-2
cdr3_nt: TGTGCCAGCAGCTTATCGCGGCAGGGGAGTCACTATGGCTACACCTTC
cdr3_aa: CASSLSRQGSHYGYTF

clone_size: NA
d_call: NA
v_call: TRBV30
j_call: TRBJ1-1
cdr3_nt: TGTGCCTGGAGTGTTGTATGGGGGACCGAAGCTTTCTTT
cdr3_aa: CAWSVVWGTEAFF

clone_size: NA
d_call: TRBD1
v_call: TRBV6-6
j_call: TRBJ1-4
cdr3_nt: TGTGCCAGCAGCCGCGACCTGGACAGGCTGGGAAAACTGTTTTTT
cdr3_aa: CASSRDLDRLGKLFF

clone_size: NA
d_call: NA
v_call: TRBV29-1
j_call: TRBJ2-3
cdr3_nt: TGCAGCGTTAAGACAGATACGCAGTATTTT
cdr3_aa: CSVKTDTQYF

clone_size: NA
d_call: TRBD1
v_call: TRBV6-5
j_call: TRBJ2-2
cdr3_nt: TGTGCCAGCAGTTACTTGGGACAGGGAAACACCGGGGAGCTGTTTTTT
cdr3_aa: CASSYLGQGNTGELFF

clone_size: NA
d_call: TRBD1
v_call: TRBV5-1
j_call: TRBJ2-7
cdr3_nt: TGCGCCAGCAGCTGGGGACAGGCCTCCGGCGAGCAGTACTTC
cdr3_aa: CASSWGQASGEQYF

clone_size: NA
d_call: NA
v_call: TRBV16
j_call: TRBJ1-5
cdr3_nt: TGTGCCAGCAGATTTGGGAATCAGCCCCAGCATTTT
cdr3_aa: CASRFGNQPQHF

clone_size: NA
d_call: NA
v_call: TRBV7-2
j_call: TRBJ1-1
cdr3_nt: TGTGCCAGCAGCGTATACACCGGGAGAAACACTGAAGCTTTCTTT
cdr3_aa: CASSVYTGRNTEAFF

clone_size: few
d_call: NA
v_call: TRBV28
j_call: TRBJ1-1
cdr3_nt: TGTGCCAGCACCCCCCCCCGCCTGAACACTGAAGCTTTCTTT
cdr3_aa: CASTPPRLNTEAFF

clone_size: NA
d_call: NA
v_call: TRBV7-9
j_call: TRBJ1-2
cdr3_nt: TGTGCCAGCAGCTTGTTGATTAACTATGGCTACACCTTC
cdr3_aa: CASSLLINYGYTF

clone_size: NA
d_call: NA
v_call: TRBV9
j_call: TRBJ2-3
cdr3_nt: TGTGCCAGCAGCGTAGTTGGGGGTGTGGCAGATACGCAGTATTTT
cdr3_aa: CASSVVGGVADTQYF

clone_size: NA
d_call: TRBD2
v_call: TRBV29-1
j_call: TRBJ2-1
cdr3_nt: TGCAGCGTTGGATTCGTCGGGAGGGGCCTCTACAATGAGCAGTTCTTC
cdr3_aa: CSVGFVGRGLYNEQFF

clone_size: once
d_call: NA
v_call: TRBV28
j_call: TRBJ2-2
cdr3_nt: TGTGCCAGCAGTTCTATATGGGACCTGAACACCGGGGAGCTGTTTTTT
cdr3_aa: CASSSIWDLNTGELFF

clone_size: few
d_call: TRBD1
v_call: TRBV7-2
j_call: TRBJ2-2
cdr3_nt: TGTGCCAGCAGCTTCCAAGGGACAGTGAACACCGGGGAGCTGTTTTTT
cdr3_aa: CASSFQGTVNTGELFF

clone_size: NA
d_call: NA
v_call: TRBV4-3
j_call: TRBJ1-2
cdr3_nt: TGCGCCAGCAGCCAATCAATAGATGGTGGCTACACCTTC
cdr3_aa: CASSQSIDGGYTF

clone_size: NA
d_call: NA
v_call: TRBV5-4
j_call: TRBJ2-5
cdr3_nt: TGTGCCAGCAGCCCGGGGACTGCCAAAGAGACCCAGTACTTC
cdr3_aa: CASSPGTAKETQYF

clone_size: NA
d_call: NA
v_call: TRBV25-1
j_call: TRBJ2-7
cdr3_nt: TGTGCCAGCAGTGAAAGGGGAGGCTCCGACGAGCAGTACTTC
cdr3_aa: CASSERGGSDEQYF

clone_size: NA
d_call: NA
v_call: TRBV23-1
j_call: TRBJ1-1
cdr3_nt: TGCGCCAGCAGTCTTTGGAGGGGGTTTTATCTGAACACTGAAGCTTTCTTT
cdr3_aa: CASSLWRGFYLNTEAFF

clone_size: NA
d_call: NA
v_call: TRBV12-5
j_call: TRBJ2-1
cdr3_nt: TGTGCTAGTGGTTGCCCAGGGACGGGGATCGGCGGGGATGAGCAGTTCTTC
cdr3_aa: CASGCPGTGIGGDEQFF

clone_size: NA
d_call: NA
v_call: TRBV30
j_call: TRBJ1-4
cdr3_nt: TGTGCCTGGGAAGCGGGTCCCAGGGAAAAACTGTTTTTT
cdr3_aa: CAWEAGPREKLFF

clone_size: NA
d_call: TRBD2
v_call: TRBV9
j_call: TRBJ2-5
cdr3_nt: TGTGCCAGCAGCGCCCGAGCGGGGCGTGAGACCCAGTACTTC
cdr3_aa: CASSARAGRETQYF

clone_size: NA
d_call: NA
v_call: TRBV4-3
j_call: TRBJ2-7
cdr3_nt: TGCGCCAGCAGCCCGGACGGACTAACCTACGAGCAGTACTTC
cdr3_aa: CASSPDGLTYEQYF

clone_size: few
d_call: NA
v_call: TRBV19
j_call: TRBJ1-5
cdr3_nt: TGTGCCACTACACAGGGAACACAGCCCCAGCATTTT
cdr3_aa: CATTQGTQPQHF

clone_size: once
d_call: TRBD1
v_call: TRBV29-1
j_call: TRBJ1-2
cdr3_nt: TGCAGCGTTGAATCTACCGGGACAGGGGGCTTTAACTATGGCTACACCTTC
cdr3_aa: CSVESTGTGGFNYGYTF

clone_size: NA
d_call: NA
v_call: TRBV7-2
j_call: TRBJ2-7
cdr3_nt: TGTGCCAGCAGCCCCATCGGCGCGGGCCCCCACGAGCAGTACTTC
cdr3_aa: CASSPIGAGPHEQYF

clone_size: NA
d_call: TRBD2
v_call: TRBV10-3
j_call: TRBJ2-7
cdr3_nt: TGTGCCATCAGTGATTTGCTAGCGGAGGACCTCTCCTACGAGCAGTACTTC
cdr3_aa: CAISDLLAEDLSYEQYF

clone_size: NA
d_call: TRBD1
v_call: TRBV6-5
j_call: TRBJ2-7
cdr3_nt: TGTGCCAGCAGTTACGCTACAGGGGCACGTCCCCACGAGCAGTACTTC
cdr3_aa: CASSYATGARPHEQYF

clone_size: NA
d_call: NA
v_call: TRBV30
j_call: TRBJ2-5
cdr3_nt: TGTGCCTGGAGTGTACTGACAGGAGAAGAGACCCAGTACTTC
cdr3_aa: CAWSVLTGEETQYF

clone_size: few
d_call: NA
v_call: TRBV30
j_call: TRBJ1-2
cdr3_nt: TGTGCCTGGATGGAACAGAACTATGGCTACACCTTC
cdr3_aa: CAWMEQNYGYTF

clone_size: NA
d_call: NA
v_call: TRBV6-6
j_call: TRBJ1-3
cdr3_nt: TGTGCCAGCAGTTATCCAGGGTCTGGAAACACCATATATTTT
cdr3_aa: CASSYPGSGNTIYF

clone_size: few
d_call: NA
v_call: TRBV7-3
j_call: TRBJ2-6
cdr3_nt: TGTGCCAGCAGCCCACGGGCCTCTGGGGCCAACGTCCTGACTTTC
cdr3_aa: CASSPRASGANVLTF

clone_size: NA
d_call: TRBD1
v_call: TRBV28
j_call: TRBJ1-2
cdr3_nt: TGTGCCAGCACCACTCCTTCGACAGGGACGCATGGCTACACCTTC
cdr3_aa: CASTTPSTGTHGYTF

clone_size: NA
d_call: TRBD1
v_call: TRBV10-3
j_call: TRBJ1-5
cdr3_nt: TGTGCCATCAGTGCACAGGGCAGGGGGCAGGGTCAGCCCCAGCATTTT
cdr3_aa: CAISAQGRGQGQPQHF

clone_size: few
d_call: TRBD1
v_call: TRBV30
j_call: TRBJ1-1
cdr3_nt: TGTGCCCTTTCACAGGGGGCGAACACTGAAGCTTTCTTT
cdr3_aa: CALSQGANTEAFF

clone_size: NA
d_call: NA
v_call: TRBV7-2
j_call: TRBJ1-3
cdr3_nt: TGTGCCAGCAGCTTAACTGGAAACACCATATATTTT
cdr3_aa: CASSLTGNTIYF

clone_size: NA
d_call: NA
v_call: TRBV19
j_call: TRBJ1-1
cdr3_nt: TGTGCCAGTAGGGTCAACAGGGAGGTAACTGAAGCTTTCTTT
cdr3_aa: CASRVNREVTEAFF

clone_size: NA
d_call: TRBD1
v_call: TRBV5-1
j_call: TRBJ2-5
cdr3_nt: TGCGCCAGCAGCTTGATTGGGACAGGGGGTCTCGAAGAGACCCAGTACTTC
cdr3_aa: CASSLIGTGGLEETQYF

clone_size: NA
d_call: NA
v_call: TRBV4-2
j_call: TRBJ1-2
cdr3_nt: TGTGCCAGCAGCCAAGATGGGGCCTCTCGGTGGGGCTACACCTTC
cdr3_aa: CASSQDGASRWGYTF

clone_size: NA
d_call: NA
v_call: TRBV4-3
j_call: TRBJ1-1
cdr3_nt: TGCGCCAGCAGCCAACTGGCGGGATTGAACACTGAAGCTTTCTTT
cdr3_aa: CASSQLAGLNTEAFF

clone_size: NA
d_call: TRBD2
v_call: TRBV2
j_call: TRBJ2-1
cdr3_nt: TGTGCCAGCACCCGATGGGAGGGCCTCGGCAATGAGCAGTTCTTC
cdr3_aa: CASTRWEGLGNEQFF

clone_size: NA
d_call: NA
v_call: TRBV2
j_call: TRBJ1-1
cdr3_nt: TGTGCCAGCTTGAACAGGCACCTTAACACTGAAGCTTTCTTT
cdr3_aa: CASLNRHLNTEAFF

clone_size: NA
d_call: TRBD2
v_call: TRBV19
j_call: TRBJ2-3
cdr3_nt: TGTGCCGGCTGTCTAGCGGGGGGACGGGGAGAGACAGATACGCAGTATTTT
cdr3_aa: CAGCLAGGRGETDTQYF

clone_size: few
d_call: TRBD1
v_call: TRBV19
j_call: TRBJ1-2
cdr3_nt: TGTGCCAGTAGTATGCCCCCGACAGGGACTGGGTATGGCTACACCTTC
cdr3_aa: CASSMPPTGTGYGYTF

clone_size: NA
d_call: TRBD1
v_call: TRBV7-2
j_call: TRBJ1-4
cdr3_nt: TGTGCCAGCAGCGCAACAGGGGCCAGGGCCGTAGAAAAACTGTTTTTT
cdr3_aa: CASSATGARAVEKLFF

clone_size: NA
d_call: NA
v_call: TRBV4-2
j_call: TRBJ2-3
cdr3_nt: TGTGCCAGCAGCCCCGTATCGAGCATAGATACGCAGTATTTT
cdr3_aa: CASSPVSSIDTQYF

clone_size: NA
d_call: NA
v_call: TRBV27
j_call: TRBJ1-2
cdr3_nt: TGTGCCAGCAGTTCCGACGGATTTTTCTATGGCTACACCTTC
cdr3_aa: CASSSDGFFYGYTF

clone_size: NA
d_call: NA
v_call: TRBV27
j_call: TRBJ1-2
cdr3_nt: TGTGCCAGCAGTTTATCAGGCTCCTTGTTATATGGCTACACCTTC
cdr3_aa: CASSLSGSLLYGYTF

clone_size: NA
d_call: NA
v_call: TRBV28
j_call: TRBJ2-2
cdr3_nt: TGTGCCAGCAGTTTGCTAAACACCGGGGAGCTGTTTTTT
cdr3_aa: CASSLLNTGELFF

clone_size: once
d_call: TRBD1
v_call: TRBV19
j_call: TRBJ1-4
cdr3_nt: TGTGCCAGTAGTGCCCGACAGGGGAATAATGAAAAACTGTTTTTT
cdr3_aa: CASSARQGNNEKLFF

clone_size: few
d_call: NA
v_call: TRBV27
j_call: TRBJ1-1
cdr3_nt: TGTGCCAGCAGTCCTCGTGTGGGGATGACTGAAGCTTTCTTT
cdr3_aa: CASSPRVGMTEAFF

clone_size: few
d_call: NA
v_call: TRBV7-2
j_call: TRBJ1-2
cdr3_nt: TGTGCCAGCAGCTTAGTCAGCTATGGCTACACCTTC
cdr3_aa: CASSLVSYGYTF

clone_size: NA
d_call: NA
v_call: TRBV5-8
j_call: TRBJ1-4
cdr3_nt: TGTGCCAGCAGCGTGGACGGTAATGAAAAACTGTTTTTT
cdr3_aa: CASSVDGNEKLFF

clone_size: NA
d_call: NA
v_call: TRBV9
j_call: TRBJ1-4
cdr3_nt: TGTGCCAGCAGCAGTGAGCCGGATGAAAAACTGTTTTTT
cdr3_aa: CASSSEPDEKLFF

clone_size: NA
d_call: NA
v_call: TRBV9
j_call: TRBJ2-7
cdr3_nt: TGTGCCAGCAGCGTACAGGACGGCCCCTCCTACGAGCAGTACTTC
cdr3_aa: CASSVQDGPSYEQYF